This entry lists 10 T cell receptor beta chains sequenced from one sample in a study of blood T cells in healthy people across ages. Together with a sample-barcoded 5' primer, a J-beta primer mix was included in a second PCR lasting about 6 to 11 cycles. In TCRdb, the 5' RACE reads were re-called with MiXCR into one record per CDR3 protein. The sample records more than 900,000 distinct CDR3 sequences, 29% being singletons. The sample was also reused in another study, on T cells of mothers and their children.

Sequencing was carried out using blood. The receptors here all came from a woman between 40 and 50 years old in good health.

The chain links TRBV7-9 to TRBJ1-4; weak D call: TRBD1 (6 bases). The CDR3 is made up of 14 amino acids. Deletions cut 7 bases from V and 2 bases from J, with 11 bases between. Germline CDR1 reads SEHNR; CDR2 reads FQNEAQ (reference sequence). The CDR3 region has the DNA TGTGCCAGCACCGAAGGGGGGACTAATGAAAAACTGTTTTTT. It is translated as CASTEGGTNEKLFF.

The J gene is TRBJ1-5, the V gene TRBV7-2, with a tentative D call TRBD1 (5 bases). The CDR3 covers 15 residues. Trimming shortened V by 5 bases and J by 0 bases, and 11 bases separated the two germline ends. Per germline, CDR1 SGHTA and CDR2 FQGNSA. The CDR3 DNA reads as TGTGCCAGCAGCCCCCAGGGAATTAGCAATCAGCCCCAGCATTTT. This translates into CASSPQGISNQPQHF. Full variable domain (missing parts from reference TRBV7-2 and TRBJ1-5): GAGVSQSPSNKVTEKGKDVELRCDPISGHTALYWYRQSLGQGLEFLIYFQGNSAPDKSGLPSDRFSAERTGGSVSTLTIQRTQQEDSAVYLCASSPQGISNQPQHFGDGTRLSIL.

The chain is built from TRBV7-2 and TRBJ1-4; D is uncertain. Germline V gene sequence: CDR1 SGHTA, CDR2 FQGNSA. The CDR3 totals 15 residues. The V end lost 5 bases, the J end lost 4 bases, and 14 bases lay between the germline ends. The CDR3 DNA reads TGTGCCAGCAGCGTTACCGGACTTAATAATGAAAAACTGTTTTTT. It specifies CASSVTGLNNEKLFF.

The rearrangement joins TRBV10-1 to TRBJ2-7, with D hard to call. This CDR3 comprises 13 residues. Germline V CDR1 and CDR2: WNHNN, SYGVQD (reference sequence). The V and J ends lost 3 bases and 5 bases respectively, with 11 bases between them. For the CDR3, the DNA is TGCGCCAGCAGTGAAGGCTGGGATAACGAGCAGTACTTC. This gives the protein CASSEGWDNEQYF.

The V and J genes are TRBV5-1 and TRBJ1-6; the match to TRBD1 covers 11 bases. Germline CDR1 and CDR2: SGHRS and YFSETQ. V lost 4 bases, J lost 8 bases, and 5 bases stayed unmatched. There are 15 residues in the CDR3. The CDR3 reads CASSTWTGGDSPLHF. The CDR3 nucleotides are TGCGCCAGCAGCACCTGGACAGGGGGCGATTCACCCCTCCACTTT.

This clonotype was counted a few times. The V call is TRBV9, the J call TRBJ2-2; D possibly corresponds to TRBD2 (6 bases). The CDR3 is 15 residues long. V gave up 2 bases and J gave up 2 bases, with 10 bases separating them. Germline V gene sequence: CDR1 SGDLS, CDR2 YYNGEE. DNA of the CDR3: TGTGCCAGCAGCGTTTCCGGGGGTAACACCGGGGAGCTGTTTTTT. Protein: CASSVSGGNTGELFF.

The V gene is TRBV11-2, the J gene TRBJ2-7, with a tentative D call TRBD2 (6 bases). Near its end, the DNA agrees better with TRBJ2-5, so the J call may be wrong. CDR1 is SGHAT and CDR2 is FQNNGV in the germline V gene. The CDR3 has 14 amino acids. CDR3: CASSAGLLRETQYF. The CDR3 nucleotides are TGTGCCAGCAGCGCGGGACTCCTTCGCGAGACCCAGTACTTC.

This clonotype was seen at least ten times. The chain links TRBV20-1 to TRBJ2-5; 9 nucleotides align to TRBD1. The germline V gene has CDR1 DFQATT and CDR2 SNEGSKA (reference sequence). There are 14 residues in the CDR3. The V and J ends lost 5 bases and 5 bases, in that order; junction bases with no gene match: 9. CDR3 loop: CSAQRGQGGETQYF. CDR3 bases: TGCAGTGCTCAGCGGGGACAGGGAGGTGAGACCCAGTACTTC.

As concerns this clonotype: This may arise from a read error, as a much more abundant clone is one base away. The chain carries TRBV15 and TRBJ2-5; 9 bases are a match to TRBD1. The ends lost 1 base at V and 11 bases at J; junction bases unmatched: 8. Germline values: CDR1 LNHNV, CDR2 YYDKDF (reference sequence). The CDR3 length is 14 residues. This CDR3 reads CATSRGTGGIEQYF. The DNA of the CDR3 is TGTGCCACCAGCAGAGGAACAGGGGGCATTGAGCAGTACTTC.

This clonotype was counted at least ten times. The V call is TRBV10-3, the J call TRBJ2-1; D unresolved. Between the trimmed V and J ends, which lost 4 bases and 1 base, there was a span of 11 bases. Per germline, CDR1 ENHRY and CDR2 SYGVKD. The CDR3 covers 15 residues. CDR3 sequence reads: CAISAGQESYNEQFF. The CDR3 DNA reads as TGTGCCATCAGTGCAGGCCAGGAGTCCTACAATGAGCAGTTCTTC.